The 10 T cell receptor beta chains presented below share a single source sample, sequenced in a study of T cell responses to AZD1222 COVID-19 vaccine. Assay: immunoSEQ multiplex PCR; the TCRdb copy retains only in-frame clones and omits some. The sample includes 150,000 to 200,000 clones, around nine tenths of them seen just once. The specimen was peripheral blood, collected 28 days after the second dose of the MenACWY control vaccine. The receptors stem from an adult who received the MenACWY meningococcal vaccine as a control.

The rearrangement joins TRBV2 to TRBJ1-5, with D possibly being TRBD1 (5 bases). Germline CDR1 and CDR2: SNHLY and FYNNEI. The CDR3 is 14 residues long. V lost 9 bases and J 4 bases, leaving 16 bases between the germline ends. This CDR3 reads CASAGTGGNQPQHF. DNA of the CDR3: TGTGCCAGTGCCGGGACGGGGGGGAATCAGCCCCAGCATTTT.

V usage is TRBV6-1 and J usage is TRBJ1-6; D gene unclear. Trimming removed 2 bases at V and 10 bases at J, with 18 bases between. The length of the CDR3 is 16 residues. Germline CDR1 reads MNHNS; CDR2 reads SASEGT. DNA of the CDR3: TGTGCCAGCAGTGAATCTGTGGCAGACATAATGTCACCCCTCCACTTT. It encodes CASSESVADIMSPLHF.

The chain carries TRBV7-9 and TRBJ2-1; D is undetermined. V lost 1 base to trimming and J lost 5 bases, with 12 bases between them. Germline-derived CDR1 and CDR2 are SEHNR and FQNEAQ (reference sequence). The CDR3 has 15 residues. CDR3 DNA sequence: TGTGCCAGCAGCTTAGGGTCAGGTACCCACAATGAGCAGTTCTTC. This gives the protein CASSLGSGTHNEQFF.

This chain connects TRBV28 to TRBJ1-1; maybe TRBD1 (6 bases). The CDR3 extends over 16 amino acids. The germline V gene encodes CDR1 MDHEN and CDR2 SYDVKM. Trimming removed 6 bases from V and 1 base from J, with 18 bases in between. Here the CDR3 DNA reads TGTGCCAGCAGCAGCCCCCAGGGGCCTTCGAACACTGAAGCTTTCTTT. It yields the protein CASSSPQGPSNTEAFF.

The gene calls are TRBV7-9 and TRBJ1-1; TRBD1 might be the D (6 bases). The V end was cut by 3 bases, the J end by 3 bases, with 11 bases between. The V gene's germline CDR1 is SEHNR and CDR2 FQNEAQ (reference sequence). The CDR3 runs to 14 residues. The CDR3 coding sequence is TGTGCCAGCAGCTTCCCAGGGGACTACACTGAAGCTTTCTTT. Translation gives CASSFPGDYTEAFF. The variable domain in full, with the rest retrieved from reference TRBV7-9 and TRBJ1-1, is DTGVSQNPRHKITKRGQNVTFRCDPISEHNRLYWYRQTLGQGPEFLTYFQNEAQLEKSRLLSDRFSAERPKGSFSTLEIQRTEQGDSAMYLCASSFPGDYTEAFFGQGTRLTVV.

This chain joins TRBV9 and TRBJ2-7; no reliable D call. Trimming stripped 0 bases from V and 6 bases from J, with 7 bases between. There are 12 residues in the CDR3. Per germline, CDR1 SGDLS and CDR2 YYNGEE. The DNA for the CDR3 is TGTGCCAGCAGCGTAGGAGTAGGCGAGCAGTACTTC. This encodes CASSVGVGEQYF.

The CDR3 loop reads CASGSGLYGNTIYF. The CDR3, as DNA: TGTGCCAGCGGATCGGGGTTATATGGAAACACCATATATTTT. V and J are TRBV6-5 and TRBJ1-3; no clear D. Trimming stripped 8 bases from V and 3 bases from J, with 14 bases between. CDR1 and CDR2 from the germline V gene are MNHEY and SVGAGI. The CDR3 is made up of 14 amino acids.

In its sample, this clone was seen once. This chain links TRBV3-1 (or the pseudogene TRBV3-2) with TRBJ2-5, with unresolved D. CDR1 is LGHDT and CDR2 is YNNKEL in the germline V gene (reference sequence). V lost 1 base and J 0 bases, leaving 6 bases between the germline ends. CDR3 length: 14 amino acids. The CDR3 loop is CASSQGAHQETQYF. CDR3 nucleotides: TGTGCCAGCAGCCAAGGGGCGCACCAAGAGACCCAGTACTTC.

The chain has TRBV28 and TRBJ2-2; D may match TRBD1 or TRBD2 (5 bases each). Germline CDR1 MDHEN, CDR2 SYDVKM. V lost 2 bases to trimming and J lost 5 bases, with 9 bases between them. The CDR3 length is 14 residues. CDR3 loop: CASSLLAGTGELFF. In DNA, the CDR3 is TGTGCCAGCAGTTTACTAGCAGGGACCGGGGAGCTGTTTTTT.

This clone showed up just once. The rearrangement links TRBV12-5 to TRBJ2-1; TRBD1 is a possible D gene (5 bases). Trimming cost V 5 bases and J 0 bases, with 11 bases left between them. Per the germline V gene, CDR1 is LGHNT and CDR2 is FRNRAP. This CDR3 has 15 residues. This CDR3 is CASGPGWTSYNEQFF. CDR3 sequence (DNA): TGTGCTAGTGGTCCAGGGTGGACCTCCTACAATGAGCAGTTCTTC.